A single sample is the source of the 21 T cell receptor beta chains below, sequenced in a study of blood T cells in healthy people across ages. The authors ran a second PCR of 7 to 11 cycles using a sample-barcoded 5' primer and a J-beta primer mix. TCRdb analysed the 5' RACE reads with MiXCR anew, one entry per CDR3 protein. Found here are roughly 860,000 distinct CDR3 sequences, around two thirds of them singletons; the top ten hold 25% to 35%. Sequencing was done on a sample of blood. These receptors were obtained from a man between 25 and 39 years old in good health.

The CDR3 DNA reads as TGTGCCAGCATTGAGGGTAGCACTGAAGCTTTCTTT. Its translation: CASIEGSTEAFF. The chain combines TRBV25-1 with TRBJ1-1; D gene unclear. The germline V gene encodes CDR1 MGHDK and CDR2 SYGVNS. Deletions cut 7 bases from V and 4 bases from J, with 10 bases between. The CDR3 runs 12 residues.

The J gene is TRBJ2-7, the V gene TRBV29-1, with D tentatively TRBD1 (6 bases). Per germline, CDR1 SQVTM and CDR2 ANQGSEA. There are 12 residues in the CDR3. V was clipped by 7 bases and J by 3 bases, with 13 bases between them. CDR3 bases: TGCAGCGCCAACTCAGGGGTCTACGAGCAGTACTTC. Protein: CSANSGVYEQYF.

The chain is built from TRBV6-2 or TRBV6-3 and TRBJ2-6; D call uncertain. This CDR3 is built from 16 residues. Germline lookup yields CDR1 MNHEY and CDR2 SVGEGT. The V and J ends lost 7 bases and 1 base respectively, with 14 bases between them. The CDR3 DNA reads as TGTGCCAGCACCCCGCTGGGTCTTTCTGGGGCCAACGTCCTGACTTTC. Translation gives CASTPLGLSGANVLTF.

J is TRBJ2-4 and V is TRBV5-1; D is perhaps TRBD1 (6 bases). The germline V gene has CDR1 SGHRS and CDR2 YFSETQ. With 4 bases removed from V and 0 bases from J, the gap between germline ends came to 11 bases. The CDR3 contains 15 residues. CDR3 loop: CASSLQQGAKNIQYF. CDR3 DNA: TGCGCCAGCAGCCTTCAACAGGGAGCCAAAAACATTCAGTACTTC.

V usage is TRBV7-2 and J usage is TRBJ2-3, with TRBD1 matching 9 bases. The CDR3 runs 15 residues. The V gene's germline CDR1 is SGHTA and CDR2 FQGNSA. V gave up 1 base and J gave up 6 bases; unmatched junction bases: 5. CDR3 bases: TGTGCCAGCAGCTTAGGCGGGACAGGGTCCGATACGCAGTATTTT. Translating gives CASSLGGTGSDTQYF.

This clonotype was detected once. A junction end diverges from the germline sequence, so it may reflect a read error. The rearrangement joins TRBV7-2 to TRBJ2-1; D is possibly TRBD2 (7 bases). In germline, CDR1 is SGHTA, CDR2 FQGNSA. CDR3 length: 16 amino acids. CDR3 in DNA: TGTGCCAGCAGCTTCCACGCGGGGGCATCCTACACTGAGCAGTTCTTC. This encodes CASSFHAGASYTEQFF.

V and J are TRBV4-2 and TRBJ2-1; 16 positions agree with TRBD2. The junction had 8 bases not matched to a gene; V was cut back by 4 bases and J by 2 bases. Per germline, CDR1 LGHNA and CDR2 YNFKEQ. The CDR3 loop spans 19 amino acids. CDR3 region: CASSPGTSGGANPYNEQFF. The CDR3 nucleotides are TGTGCCAGCAGCCCTGGGACTAGCGGGGGGGCCAATCCCTACAATGAGCAGTTCTTC.

J is TRBJ1-2 and V is TRBV6-5; 9 bases agree with TRBD1. The CDR3 is 13 residues long. J lost 10 bases, V lost 8 bases, and 11 bases had no gene match. Germline loops: CDR1 MNHEY, CDR2 SVGAGI. This chain's CDR3 is CASRSWTGEDYTF. The DNA of the CDR3 is TGTGCCAGCCGTTCCTGGACAGGGGAGGACTACACCTTC.

The table lists this clonotype with a few counts. CDR3 loop: CASSKITGTGPIETQYF. CDR3 bases: TGTGCCAGCAGCAAAATAACTGGGACAGGGCCTATCGAGACCCAGTACTTC. The rearrangement uses TRBV21-1 and TRBJ2-5; the table's D call, TRBD1, has no DNA check behind it. TRBV21-1 is an annotated pseudogene. The CDR3 totals 17 residues.

The chain joins TRBV9 to TRBJ1-1; D is perhaps TRBD1 (5 bases). Per germline, CDR1 SGDLS and CDR2 YYNGEE. V dropped 2 bases and J dropped 11 bases, with 16 bases sitting between them. The CDR3 runs to 13 residues. The CDR3 protein is CASSVGFGTTAFF. CDR3 DNA: TGTGCCAGCAGCGTGGGATTCGGGACGACGGCTTTCTTT. The full variable domain, completed using reference TRBV9 and TRBJ1-1, is DSGVTQTPKHLITATGQRVTLRCSPRSGDLSVYWYQQSLDQGLQFLIQYYNGEERAKGNILERFSAQQFPDLHSELNLSSLELGDSALYFCASSVGFGTTAFFGQGTRLTVV.

The CDR3: CASSLARGTGQQETQYF. The CDR3 coding sequence is TGTGCCAGCAGTTTAGCGCGGGGGACAGGCCAGCAAGAGACCCAGTACTTC. The chain employs TRBV12-3 or TRBV12-4 and TRBJ2-5; maybe TRBD1 (8 bases). The CDR3 consists of 17 residues. The V end was cut by 0 bases, the J end by 2 bases, with 16 bases between.

For the CDR3, the DNA is TGCAGCACCTCCGGGACTAGCGGGGGGGCCAGTGACAATGAGCAGTTCTTC. It codes for CSTSGTSGGASDNEQFF. This rearrangement joins TRBV29-1 to TRBJ2-1; 16 bases agree with TRBD2. This CDR3 is built from 17 residues. The V segment lost 8 bases and the J segment 5 bases; nucleotides outside the gene matches: 12. Germline V lookup: CDR1 SQVTM, CDR2 ANQGSEA.

The chain recombines TRBV10-3 with TRBJ2-7; D gene uncertain. The germline gives CDR1 ENHRY, CDR2 SYGVKD. The ends were cut back, 9 bases at V and 0 bases at J, with 9 bases in the middle. CDR3 length: 12 residues. The CDR3 loop is CAIGQSSYEQYF. CDR3 bases: TGTGCCATTGGCCAGAGCTCCTACGAGCAGTACTTC.

The gene calls are TRBV18 and TRBJ2-1; 9 positions agree with TRBD1. V shed 2 bases and J 3 bases; nucleotides not matched to a gene: 2. Germline V CDR1 and CDR2: KGHSH, LQKENI. The CDR3 spans 15 residues. The CDR3 bases are TGTGCCAGCTCACCAAGGACAGGGGACTACAATGAGCAGTTCTTC. This gives the protein CASSPRTGDYNEQFF.

The CDR3 loop is CASSLEGAYPGANVLTF. The CDR3 DNA reads TGTGCCAGCAGCTTGGAGGGGGCGTACCCTGGGGCCAACGTCCTGACTTTC. The rearrangement uses TRBV5-8 and TRBJ2-6, with 7 bases matching TRBD1. The CDR3 extends over 17 amino acids. V was clipped by 0 bases and J by 2 bases; unmatched bases: 5. Germline V gene data show CDR1 as SGHTS and CDR2 as YDEGEE.

This clonotype was observed a handful of times. The chain links TRBV9 to TRBJ2-3, with 11 nucleotides matching TRBD2. Germline lookup yields CDR1 SGDLS and CDR2 YYNGEE. CDR3 length: 16 amino acids. J gave up 5 bases and V 0 bases, and 5 bases lay outside the gene matches. The CDR3, as DNA: TGTGCCAGCAGCGTAGTCCTAGCGGGGGGCCTAGATACGCAGTATTTT. It codes for CASSVVLAGGLDTQYF.

In its sample, this clonotype was seen a few times. This chain uses TRBV20-1 with TRBJ2-7, with 10 bases matching TRBD1. Germline V gives CDR1 DFQATT, CDR2 SNEGSKA (reference sequence). The CDR3 is made up of 15 amino acids. Losses at the gene ends were 5 bases for V and 0 bases for J; bases not matched to a gene: 7. The CDR3 DNA reads as TGCAGTGCTGGCGGTAGGGACAGGGGCTCCTACGAGCAGTACTTC. Encoded protein: CSAGGRDRGSYEQYF.

This clonotype was seen more than once but under ten times. The chain employs TRBV15 and TRBJ2-4; tentative D call: TRBD2 (6 bases). The J call may be faulty, since TRBJ2-7 better matches the DNA end. The CDR3 has 14 amino acids. Germline CDR1 is LNHNV and CDR2 is YYDKDF (reference sequence). The CDR3 DNA sequence: TGTGCCACCAGCAGGGCCTTAGGGAGGTACGAGCAGTACTTC. The encoded protein is CATSRALGRYEQYF.

The genes are TRBV6-4 and TRBJ2-7, with 8 bases lining up with TRBD2. Germline trimming cut 4 bases from V and 1 base from J; bases unmatched to any gene: 6. The CDR3 spans 15 residues. Germline V gives CDR1 MRHNA, CDR2 SNTAGT. This CDR3 is CASSAFGGGSYEQYF. The CDR3, as DNA: TGTGCCAGCAGTGCCTTCGGGGGGGGGTCCTACGAGCAGTACTTC.

This chain links TRBV2 with TRBJ2-6; 8 bases align to TRBD1. CDR3 length equals 16 residues. Germline CDR1 is SNHLY and CDR2 is FYNNEI. V lost 2 bases to trimming and J lost 4 bases; unmatched junction nucleotides: 4. The CDR3 bases are TGTGCCAGCAGTGAACAGGGGGCGCGGGGGGCCAACGTCCTGACTTTC. It encodes CASSEQGARGANVLTF.

The chain recombines TRBV7-9 with TRBJ2-5, with 7 nucleotides matching TRBD1. Germline V gives CDR1 SEHNR, CDR2 FQNEAQ (reference sequence). This CDR3 comprises 12 residues. Trimming took 10 bases from V and 2 from J; bases not matched to a gene: 4. The CDR3 reads CATATGQETQYF. For the CDR3, the DNA is TGTGCCACCGCGACAGGGCAAGAGACCCAGTACTTC.